The rows below give T cell receptor beta chains drawn from one sample of a study of cytomegalovirus exposure and HLA in healthy donors. Libraries were prepared by immunoSEQ multiplex PCR; TCRdb keeps only in-frame clonotypes and omits some of them. The sample lists under 150,000 clones; approximately 80% were seen once. The specimen was PBMCs. These receptors came from a man aged 45-65 years in good health and CMV-seronegative. Each CDR3 is given with its conserved first and last residue. The order of the fields is CDR3 length, V gene, D gene, clone size, J gene, CDR3 DNA, CDR3 protein. A D gene is named only where the DNA matches it firmly. Clone size is given for some rows only: seen once, a few or many times, or a class if the clone is expanded.

length: 18; V: TRBV4-1; D: -; size: once; J: TRBJ1-1; DNA: TGCGCCAGCAGCCAAGAAGTCCGTTTACAGGCGCCCAACACTGAAGCTTTCTTT; CDR3: CASSQEVRLQAPNTEAFF
length: 16; V: TRBV5-1; D: TRBD2; size: -; J: TRBJ2-2; DNA: TGCGCCAGCAGCTTGGAGCGACGGGGGGGGACCGGGGAGCTGTTTTTT; CDR3: CASSLERRGGTGELFF
length: 14; V: TRBV7-9; D: TRBD1; size: few; J: TRBJ2-5; DNA: TGTGCCACGGAAGGACAGGGGGCATTAGAGACCCAGTACTTC; CDR3: CATEGQGALETQYF
length: 21; V: TRBV9; D: -; size: once; J: TRBJ2-4; DNA: TGTGCCAGCAGCGTACTTCGGGACTCGGGTCGCCAACCCGTTCTGGGATCCATTCAGTACTTC; CDR3: CASSVLRDSGRQPVLGSIQYF
length: 16; V: TRBV30; D: TRBD2; size: -; J: TRBJ2-1; DNA: TGTGCCTGGAGTGTACTAGCGGGGGCCCTTCACAATGAGCAGTTCTTC; CDR3: CAWSVLAGALHNEQFF
length: 14; V: TRBV4-1; D: TRBD1; size: -; J: TRBJ1-6; DNA: TGCGCCAGCAGCCTTGGGACAGGAGATTCACCCCTCCACTTT; CDR3: CASSLGTGDSPLHF
length: 15; V: TRBV12-5; D: -; size: -; J: TRBJ2-5; DNA: TGTGCTAGTGGCCCCGGGACTTCCATACAAGAGACCCAGTACTTC; CDR3: CASGPGTSIQETQYF
length: 13; V: TRBV14; D: -; size: -; J: TRBJ1-6; DNA: TGTGCCAGCAGCCCGGTCCGATTTTCACCCCTCCACTTT; CDR3: CASSPVRFSPLHF
length: 15; V: TRBV29-1; D: TRBD1; size: -; J: TRBJ1-1; DNA: TGCAGCGTTTCCCTGTGGGGACAGGTCGACGGTGAAGCTTTCTTT; CDR3: CSVSLWGQVDGEAFF
length: 13; V: TRBV7-6; D: -; size: -; J: TRBJ1-3; DNA: TGTGCCAGCAGCGCCGGGAGAAGAAACACCATATATTTT; CDR3: CASSAGRRNTIYF
length: 12; V: TRBV6-5; D: -; size: -; J: TRBJ1-2; DNA: TGTGCCAGCAGTTACGGAGCGGGTGGCTACACCTTC; CDR3: CASSYGAGGYTF
length: 12; V: TRBV4-2; D: -; size: -; J: TRBJ2-7; DNA: TGTGCCAGCAGCCAAGATTCTAACGAGCAGTACTTC; CDR3: CASSQDSNEQYF
length: 14; V: TRBV5-4; D: TRBD2; size: -; J: TRBJ2-5; DNA: TGTGCCAGCAGCTACGGGGGGGCCGGGGAGACCCAGTACTTC; CDR3: CASSYGGAGETQYF
length: 16; V: TRBV2; D: -; size: -; J: TRBJ1-4; DNA: TGTGCCAGCAGCGGTTCCCGGAGTGCAACTAATGAAAAACTGTTTTTT; CDR3: CASSGSRSATNEKLFF
length: 13; V: TRBV19; D: TRBD1; size: -; J: TRBJ1-5; DNA: TGTGCCAGTCAGGGGGCGCGGAATCAGCCCCAGCATTTT; CDR3: CASQGARNQPQHF
length: 14; V: TRBV6-9; D: -; size: -; J: TRBJ2-5; DNA: TGTGCCAGCAGTTATTTCTCAGGGCCAGAGACCCAGTACTTC; CDR3: CASSYFSGPETQYF